This is a list of T cell receptor beta chains from one sample in a study of blood T cell repertoires in COVID-19. Generated by immunoSEQ multiplex PCR, the TCRdb table keeps only in-frame clones and is missing some. The data contain 200,000 to 300,000 clones, 80% to 90% of them singletons. The sequenced sample was peripheral blood. The receptors originated from a man aged 60-69 years with acute or convalescent COVID-19. Each CDR3 is given with its conserved first and last residue. D genes are given only for firm matches. Size is stated for part of the rows, as once, few or many counts, or as a class when the clone is expanded.

D,J,size,V,CDR3,DNA
-,TRBJ1-6,-,TRBV6-5,CASNQGQGSSPLHF,TGTGCCAGCAACCAAGGGCAGGGAAGTTCACCCCTCCACTTT
TRBD1,TRBJ1-1,-,TRBV28,CASSRQGFGDTEAFF,TGTGCCAGCAGTAGACAGGGATTTGGGGACACTGAAGCTTTCTTT
TRBD1,TRBJ1-4,-,TRBV5-1,CASSLGTANEKLFF,TGCGCCAGCAGCCTCGGGACAGCTAATGAAAAACTGTTTTTT
-,TRBJ2-3,-,TRBV6-5,CASSSPEGVGTDTQYF,TGTGCCAGCAGTTCCCCCGAGGGCGTGGGCACAGATACGCAGTATTTT
TRBD1,TRBJ2-1,-,TRBV11-2,CASSPDRNEQFF,TGTGCCAGCAGCCCGGACAGGAATGAGCAGTTCTTC
-,TRBJ2-2,-,TRBV6-5,CASSAETTTGELFF,TGTGCCAGCAGCGCTGAAACTACCACCGGGGAGCTGTTTTTT
TRBD1,TRBJ2-1,-,TRBV5-1,CASSSWDRASYNEQFF,TGCGCCAGCAGCTCATGGGACAGAGCTTCCTACAATGAGCAGTTCTTC
-,TRBJ2-1,-,TRBV7-2,CASSFWSSRDNEQFF,TGTGCCAGCAGCTTTTGGTCTAGCCGAGACAATGAGCAGTTCTTC
-,TRBJ2-1,-,TRBV5-1,CASSLGLAPNEQFF,TGCGCCAGCAGCTTGGGGCTAGCTCCGAATGAGCAGTTCTTC
TRBD1,TRBJ1-2,-,TRBV7-2,CASSRTTGVGYTF,TGTGCCAGCAGCCGAACAACAGGGGTGGGTTACACCTTC
TRBD2,TRBJ2-1,-,TRBV15,CATSRSAGGPSNEQFF,TGTGCCACCAGCCGATCTGCGGGAGGGCCGAGCAATGAGCAGTTCTTC
-,TRBJ2-1,-,TRBV7-3,CASSYTRAGGYEQFF,TGTGCCAGCAGCTACACTAGGGCCGGCGGGTATGAGCAGTTCTTC
-,TRBJ1-1,-,TRBV29-1,CSVEGGASEAFF,TGCAGCGTTGAGGGGGGAGCAAGTGAAGCTTTCTTT
-,TRBJ1-3,few,TRBV2,CASSGGAGAGSGNTIYF,TGTGCCAGCAGTGGTGGGGCAGGCGCCGGCTCTGGAAACACCATATATTTT
-,TRBJ1-1,-,TRBV7-9,CASSTQGRANTEAFF,TGTGCCAGCAGCACCCAGGGAAGGGCGAACACTGAAGCTTTCTTT
-,TRBJ2-7,-,TRBV27,CASTVSYEQYF,TGTGCCAGCACCGTCTCCTACGAGCAGTACTTC
TRBD1,TRBJ1-3,-,TRBV27,CASSFRGLAGNTIYF,TGTGCCAGCAGTTTCAGGGGGCTTGCTGGAAACACCATATATTTT
-,TRBJ2-7,-,TRBV6-5,CASSYSERSSYEQYF,TGTGCCAGCAGTTACTCTGAGCGGAGTTCCTACGAGCAGTACTTC
TRBD2,TRBJ2-5,-,TRBV30,CAWRVAGGLETQYF,TGTGCCTGGAGGGTAGCGGGGGGTTTGGAGACCCAGTACTTC
TRBD1,TRBJ1-1,-,TRBV18,CASSSWTGRTEAFF,TGTGCCAGCTCATCCTGGACAGGAAGAACTGAAGCTTTCTTT
TRBD1,TRBJ1-4,-,TRBV19,CASTRTRTGGREKLFF,TGTGCCAGTACCAGAACACGGACAGGGGGCAGGGAAAAACTGTTTTTT
TRBD1,TRBJ1-1,-,TRBV5-1,CASSLGYVSGGGLEAFF,TGCGCCAGCAGCTTGGGGTACGTGTCAGGGGGTGGCCTCGAAGCTTTCTTT
-,TRBJ2-7,-,TRBV6-5,CASSYNRLGAYEQYF,TGTGCCAGCAGTTACAACCGGCTCGGGGCCTACGAGCAGTACTTC
-,TRBJ2-4,once,TRBV6-2/TRBV6-3,CASSNSGAGENIQYF,TGTGCCAGCAGTAATTCAGGGGCGGGAGAAAACATTCAGTACTTC
TRBD1,TRBJ1-1,-,TRBV5-1,CASSGRGTKNTEAFF,TGCGCCAGCAGCGGCAGGGGGACAAAGAACACTGAAGCTTTCTTT
TRBD2,TRBJ2-5,-,TRBV7-3,CASSLNPTSGGQETQYF,TGTGCCAGCAGCTTAAACCCGACTAGCGGGGGGCAAGAGACCCAGTACTTC
-,TRBJ1-2,-,TRBV3-1/TRBV3-2,CASSQDQAGYYGYTF,TGTGCCAGCAGCCAAGATCAAGCAGGCTACTATGGCTACACCTTC
TRBD1,TRBJ1-1,-,TRBV7-3,CASRRDRGFAEAFF,TGTGCCAGCAGACGGGACAGGGGATTTGCTGAAGCTTTCTTT
TRBD2,TRBJ2-7,-,TRBV11-2,CASSLGGSGGYEQYF,TGTGCCAGCAGCTTAGGAGGTAGCGGGGGTTACGAGCAGTACTTC
-,TRBJ1-3,-,TRBV5-1,CASSFTGNTIYF,TGCGCCAGCAGCTTCACTGGAAACACCATATATTTT
TRBD2,TRBJ2-7,-,TRBV5-1,CASSPLGTSGGSSYEQYF,TGCGCCAGCAGCCCCCTCGGGACTAGCGGTGGGAGCTCCTACGAGCAGTACTTC
-,TRBJ2-7,-,TRBV7-9,CASSLTYEQYF,TGTGCCAGCAGTCTTACATACGAGCAGTACTTC
-,TRBJ2-1,-,TRBV11-1,CASSVDRPNEQFF,TGTGCCAGCAGCGTCGACAGGCCCAATGAGCAGTTCTTC
-,TRBJ2-7,-,TRBV12-2,CASRLGGLAGNRVPIAEQYF,TGTGCAAGTCGCTTGGGTGGACTAGCGGGCAACCGGGTGCCGATTGCCGAGCAGTACTTC
TRBD2,TRBJ2-1,-,TRBV4-2,CASSQVGSSGYHNEQFF,TGTGCCAGCAGCCAAGTTGGGTCTAGCGGATACCACAATGAGCAGTTCTTC
TRBD2,TRBJ2-7,-,TRBV28,CASSAGEYEQYF,TGTGCCAGCAGTGCGGGAGAGTACGAGCAGTACTTC
TRBD1,TRBJ1-1,-,TRBV2,CASSVDRLTTEAFF,TGTGCCAGCAGTGTGGACAGGCTAACCACTGAAGCTTTCTTT
-,TRBJ1-3,-,TRBV9,CASSGTGSFSGNTIYF,TGTGCCAGCAGCGGAACAGGGTCCTTCTCTGGAAACACCATATATTTT
TRBD1,TRBJ1-5,few,TRBV10-3,CASRPGTEGNQPQHF,TGTGCCAGCCGCCCGGGGACAGAGGGCAATCAGCCCCAGCATTTT
-,TRBJ2-7,-,TRBV19,CASSIGLAGDYEQYF,TGTGCCAGTAGCATAGGGCTAGCCGGCGACTACGAGCAGTACTTC
-,TRBJ1-2,few,TRBV3-1/TRBV3-2,CASSQHRSANYGYTF,TGTGCCAGCAGCCAGCACAGGTCCGCCAACTATGGCTACACCTTC
TRBD2,TRBJ2-3,-,TRBV27,CASSLFIPGLAGVSTDTQYF,TGTGCCAGCAGTTTATTCATACCGGGACTAGCGGGAGTTTCGACAGATACGCAGTATTTT
TRBD2,TRBJ2-1,once,TRBV9,CASSDRLAGGPMSSYNEQFF,TGTGCCAGCAGCGACCGACTAGCGGGGGGGCCCATGAGCTCCTACAATGAGCAGTTCTTC
TRBD1,TRBJ2-3,-,TRBV5-4,CASSLNTGGRFGDTQYF,TGTGCCAGCAGCTTGAATACAGGGGGCAGGTTTGGAGATACGCAGTATTTT
-,TRBJ2-3,-,TRBV2,CASSEGGGAWGTDTQYF,TGTGCCAGCAGTGAAGGCGGCGGGGCGTGGGGCACAGATACGCAGTATTTT
TRBD1,TRBJ2-5,-,TRBV23-1,CASRAPGTGERRETQYF,TGCGCCAGCAGAGCACCCGGGACAGGGGAAAGAAGAGAGACCCAGTACTTC
TRBD1,TRBJ2-3,once,TRBV6-5,CASSYSPGQGLDTQYF,TGTGCCAGCAGTTACTCGCCGGGACAGGGATTGGATACGCAGTATTTT
-,TRBJ1-1,many,TRBV6-6,CASSLTELTEAFF,TGTGCCAGCAGCCTGACAGAATTAACTGAAGCTTTCTTT
-,TRBJ1-1,-,TRBV5-1,CASSLGVQLTEAFF,TGCGCCAGCAGCTTGGGGGTACAGCTCACTGAAGCTTTCTTT
TRBD1,TRBJ1-2,-,TRBV5-1,CASSSGQPNYGYTF,TGCGCCAGCAGCTCGGGACAGCCTAACTATGGCTACACCTTC
TRBD1,TRBJ1-2,-,TRBV5-4,CASSFQGGSGGYTF,TGTGCCAGCAGCTTTCAGGGGGGCTCGGGAGGCTACACCTTC